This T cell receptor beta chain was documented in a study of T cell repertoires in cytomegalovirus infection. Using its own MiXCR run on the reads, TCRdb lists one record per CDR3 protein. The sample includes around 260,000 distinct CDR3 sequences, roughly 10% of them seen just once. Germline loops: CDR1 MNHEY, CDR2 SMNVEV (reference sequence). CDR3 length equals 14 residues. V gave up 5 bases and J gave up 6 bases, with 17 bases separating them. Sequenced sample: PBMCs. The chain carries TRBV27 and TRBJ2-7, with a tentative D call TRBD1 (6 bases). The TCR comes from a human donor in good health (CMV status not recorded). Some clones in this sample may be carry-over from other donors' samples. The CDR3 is CASSTSQGFGEQYF. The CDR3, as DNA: TGTGCCAGCAGTACCTCACAGGGTTTCGGCGAGCAGTACTTC.